This TCR beta chain was sequenced for a study of PD-1 blockade in classical Hodgkin lymphoma (dated by TCRdb to 2018 to 2020). About the study as a whole: Nivolumab dosing was 3 mg/kg intravenously every 2 weeks, continuing until either disease progression or unacceptable toxicity. A peripheral blood immune signature of response to PD-1 blockade in classical Hodgkin lymphoma was defined using TCR beta sequencing and CyTOF. Beyond this particular receptor, the publication reports: CD4+ but not CD8+ TCR diversity rose significantly by C4D1 (p=0.0027 vs p=0.16), most apparent in complete responders (p=0.02). Only a single clinical trial cohort was studied, and what caused the repertoire differences, possibly disease activity or prior therapy, remained undefined. Baseline diversity similar to that of newly diagnosed patients was observed in trial patients achieving complete response, whereas significantly lower diversity was observed in partial responders and progressors. Baseline TCR diversity was reported to be lower in newly diagnosed patients than in healthy donors, and even lower in relapsed/refractory patients. Patients starting nivolumab less than 1 year after ASCT had lower diversity and were excluded from later analyses to avoid confounding by immune reconstitution.

The germline ends are 9 bases apart after V is trimmed by 1 base and J by 6 bases. The CDR3 has 13 amino acids, counting the end cysteine and phenylalanine. CDR3 DNA only is kept here, 39 bases in frame from base 1. Looking up the germline V gene yields CDR1 MDHEN and CDR2 SYDVKM. This sample's time point label indicates: cycle 1 day 1 (C1D1), immediately before nivolumab initiation. Relapse after autologous stem cell transplantation had occurred in all trial patients, and cohorts A, B and C were distinguished by prior brentuximab vedotin exposure. A total of around 59 patients with relapsed/refractory classical Hodgkin lymphoma made up the trial cohort, and each patient's best overall response was complete response, partial response or progressive disease. Trial patients were treated with single-agent nivolumab in the multi-cohort phase II CheckMate 205 trial. An independent review committee assessed best overall response by applying the 2007 International Working Group response criteria. PBMCs from the trial were collected at three points: immediately before nivolumab initiation (C1D1), and during therapy at cycle 2 day 1 and cycle 4 day 1. Peripheral blood was collected in 8 mL Vacutainer Cell Preparation Tubes, from which PBMCs were isolated by centrifugation and then cryopreserved.

The Qiagen DNeasy kit was used to extract genomic DNA both from unsorted PBMCs and from the negatively selected CD4+ and CD8+ fractions. Amplification of TCR beta CDR3 regions was done by immunoSEQ multiplex PCR with primers that anneal to V and J segments. Amplification bias was minimized using a synthetic immune receptor repertoire, and residual bias was removed computationally after sequencing. As for how the authors treated the data: Custom Python scripts were used to quantify repertoire diversity as the Shannon entropy index. Unsorted, CD4+ and CD8+ repertoires were examined separately, except in combined analyses, for which CD4+ and CD8+ sequences were merged in silico. A clone counted as expanded when the clone's frequency after treatment rose at least 2-fold relative to C1D1, and clones undetected at baseline were given a pseudocount of 0.5. Clones with 0 or 1 copy at C1D1 were defined as singleton clones, while clones with 2 or more copies were defined as non-singleton clones. Clones expanded in unsorted samples were assigned a CD4+, CD8+ or unknown annotation through matching of protein sequences in sorted samples from the same patient. Diversity changes from C1D1 to C4D1 were tested in paired samples using Wilcoxon tests. TCRdb's version of the immuneACCESS table is confined to in-frame rearrangements and falls short of the full clone set. An unresolved V gene accounts for under half of the shortfall where checked; the remainder is of unknown origin. The V and J calls and clone size come from that table; D and trimming were worked out from the DNA. The sample profile shows 80,000 to 100,000 clones; 80% to 95% of them were found once. The top ten clones comprise less than 3.5% of the sample.

Concerning this clone itself: Its antigen remains unidentified. Base qualities are not recorded, but no much larger clone differs from it by a single base.

This sequence originates from a human donor with classical Hodgkin lymphoma. The chain is encoded by TRBV28 joined to TRBJ1-1, and the D gene may be TRBD1, 5 bases matching. This specimen consisted of peripheral blood mononuclear cells (PBMCs), obtained at baseline. The CDR3 reads as follows: CASSLFRGAEAFF. Here is the DNA: TGTGCCAGCAGTTTATTCCGGGGGGCTGAAGCTTTCTTT.